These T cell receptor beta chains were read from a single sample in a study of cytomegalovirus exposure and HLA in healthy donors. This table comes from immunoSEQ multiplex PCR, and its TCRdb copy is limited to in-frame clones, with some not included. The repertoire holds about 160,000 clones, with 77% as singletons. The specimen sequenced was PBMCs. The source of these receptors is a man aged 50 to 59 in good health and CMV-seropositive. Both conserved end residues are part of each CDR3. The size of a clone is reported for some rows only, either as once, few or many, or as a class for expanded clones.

CDR3: CASSPWTSVAKNIQYF
V: TRBV7-2
size: .

CDR3: CASRHENRGTYEQYF
V: TRBV6-5
size: .

CDR3: CASSPGQPYEQYF
V: TRBV6-5
size: few

CDR3: CASSQNRGGNQPQHF
V: TRBV16
size: .

CDR3: CASSSHIQGNTEAFF
V: TRBV9
size: .

CDR3: CASSLGGGGTNEQFF
V: TRBV7-2
size: .

CDR3: CAITRQVGSTEAFF
V: TRBV10-3
size: .

CDR3: CASTWGGGDKYGYTF
V: TRBV6-1
size: .

CDR3: CASSPFSGQGGTRQYF
V: TRBV28
size: once

CDR3: CASSSLTGVVNEKLFF
V: TRBV11-2
size: .

CDR3: CASSWGLGVGEQYF
V: TRBV7-2
size: .

CDR3: CASSLEDIGTDTQYF
V: TRBV11-2
size: once

CDR3: CASSSHPGTSGGVDTQYF
V: TRBV5-1
size: .

CDR3: CASSSTGVGLRYEQYF
V: TRBV11-2
size: .

CDR3: CASSDPGLAGGYEQYF
V: TRBV9
size: once

CDR3: CASSPPPGTSGGGLETQYF
V: TRBV28
size: .

CDR3: CASGETPGLAKYEQYF
V: TRBV2
size: .

CDR3: CASSVAVAGGWDEQFF
V: TRBV9
size: .

CDR3: CSVEDGRGINSSYEQYF
V: TRBV29-1
size: .

CDR3: CASSPDRVGRGYTF
V: TRBV18
size: .

CDR3: CASSQVSSFSYEQYF
V: TRBV4-3
size: .

CDR3: CASSLEIAGADTQYF
V: TRBV7-8
size: .

CDR3: CASSLGRDYGYTF
V: TRBV7-9
size: .

CDR3: CASSLGAGGTYGYTF
V: TRBV11-2
size: few

CDR3: CSVQGAVEQYF
V: TRBV20-1
size: .

CDR3: CASANDRVNEKLFF
V: TRBV5-1
size: .

CDR3: CASTSRTGGLMNTEAFF
V: TRBV28
size: .

CDR3: CASSVGTEYNEQFF
V: TRBV7-2
size: .

CDR3: CASSLGRGWGTEAFF
V: TRBV28
size: few

CDR3: CASSKTPTYEQYF
V: TRBV19
size: .

CDR3: CASSLDQGVRPYEQYF
V: TRBV5-1
size: .

CDR3: CASSEGRFGTGTSPLHF
V: TRBV2
size: .

CDR3: CAWSVQGVEPQHF
V: TRBV30
size: once

CDR3: CASMTGPYEQYF
V: TRBV27
size: .

CDR3: CASSQEIGDRVQPQHF
V: TRBV4-3
size: .

CDR3: CASSPREGQIYGYTF
V: TRBV4-1
size: few

CDR3: CASSLTGQLNTEAFF
V: TRBV4-1
size: few

CDR3: CASSPLRTNTEAFF
V: TRBV27
size: few

CDR3: CASSLRSGFQETQYF
V: TRBV5-4
size: .

CDR3: CASSIGHPSSYEQYF
V: TRBV28
size: .

CDR3: CASSGRQGAQPQHF
V: TRBV19
size: .

CDR3: CASSGTGKGNTIYF
V: TRBV2
size: .

CDR3: CASSPPTGDTGNEQFF
V: TRBV7-2
size: .

CDR3: CASSQVLGRTYEQYF
V: TRBV4-1
size: .

CDR3: CASSVDGGGHRGTGELFF
V: TRBV9
size: .

CDR3: CASSYPTSGADNEQFF
V: TRBV6-6
size: .

CDR3: CASSLLGGALSTDTQYF
V: TRBV7-3
size: .

CDR3: CASSKGAGGTQYF
V: TRBV19
size: .